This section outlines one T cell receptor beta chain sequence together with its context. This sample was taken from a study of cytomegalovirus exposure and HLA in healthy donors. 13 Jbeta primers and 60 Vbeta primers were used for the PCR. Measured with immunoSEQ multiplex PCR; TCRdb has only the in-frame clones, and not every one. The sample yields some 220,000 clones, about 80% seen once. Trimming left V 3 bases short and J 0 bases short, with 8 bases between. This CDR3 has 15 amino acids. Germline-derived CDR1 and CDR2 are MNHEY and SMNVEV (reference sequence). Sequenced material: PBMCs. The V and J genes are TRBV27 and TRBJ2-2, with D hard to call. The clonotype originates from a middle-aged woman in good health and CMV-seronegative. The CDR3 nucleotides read TGTGCCAGCAGTTTGGCCCGGGCGAACACCGGGGAGCTGTTTTTT. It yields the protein CASSLARANTGELFF.